The 21 T cell receptor beta chains below were found in one sample sequenced in a study of blood T cell repertoires in COVID-19. Clones were sequenced by immunoSEQ multiplex PCR, and TCRdb holds only the in-frame ones, with some missing. The sample comprises fewer than 350,000 clones, around nine tenths of which are singletons, and approximately 9% rests with the top ten. The sample was peripheral blood. These receptors originate from a man between 40 and 49 years old with active or convalescent COVID-19.

Concerning this clone itself: At the DNA level, this CDR3 is encoded by other sequences in the same sample as well. The rearrangement uses TRBV12-3 or TRBV12-4 and TRBJ1-5; D is ambiguous. Trimming left V 3 bases short and J 6 bases short, with 9 bases between. This CDR3 contains 13 residues. For the CDR3, the DNA is TGTGCCAGCAGTTTCGGAGGGTTTCAGCCCCAGCATTTT. Translated, it gives CASSFGGFQPQHF.

The CDR3 coding sequence is TGTGCCAGCAGCGTAGCACGCAGCGGGAGGGACTACGAGCAGTACTTC. This translates into CASSVARSGRDYEQYF. The chain joins TRBV9 to TRBJ2-7; 10 nucleotides agree with TRBD2. Unmatched junction bases numbered 6, after V lost 0 bases and J lost 3 bases. CDR1 is SGDLS and CDR2 is YYNGEE in the germline V gene. This CDR3 has 16 residues.

The chain joins TRBV5-6 to TRBJ1-1, with a possible D match to TRBD1 (6 bases). The CDR3 has 17 residues. The V gene lost 5 bases and the J gene lost 0 bases, with 20 bases spanning the gap. Looked up from germline, CDR1 is SGHDT and CDR2 is YYEEEE. CDR3 nucleotide sequence: TGTGCCAGCAGACCCCAGGGGATGGGACGTATGAACACTGAAGCTTTCTTT. Residues: CASRPQGMGRMNTEAFF.

This clone came up once. V gene TRBV5-8 combines with J gene TRBJ2-6, with a possible D match to TRBD1 (5 bases). V lost 0 bases, J lost 4 bases, and 8 bases lay in between. The CDR3 has 15 amino acids. The germline V gene encodes CDR1 SGHTS and CDR2 YDEGEE. The CDR3 spells CASSLGGGGANVLTF. Here the CDR3 DNA reads TGTGCCAGCAGCTTGGGGGGCGGAGGGGCCAACGTCCTGACTTTC.

This sequence joins TRBV28 and TRBJ1-3; 7 bases match TRBD1. The CDR3 is made up of 14 amino acids. V lost 6 bases and J lost 4; bases outside the gene matches: 6. Germline V lookup: CDR1 MDHEN, CDR2 SYDVKM. The CDR3 loop is CASSQGGAGNTIYF. The DNA of the CDR3 is TGTGCCAGCAGCCAAGGGGGCGCCGGAAACACCATATATTTT.

This clone came up many times. This chain connects TRBV4-1 to TRBJ2-7; D not certain. From germline, CDR1 is MGHRA and CDR2 YSYEKL. This CDR3 contains 14 residues. V lost 3 bases and J lost 6, with 15 bases in between. The CDR3 region is CASSHPAKRGEQYF. The CDR3 coding sequence is TGCGCCAGCAGCCACCCAGCGAAGAGAGGCGAGCAGTACTTC.

V and J are TRBV5-6 and TRBJ2-2; tentative D call: TRBD1 (6 bases). The CDR3 is 16 residues long. V was clipped by 4 bases and J by 4 bases, with 17 bases between them. Germline-derived CDR1 and CDR2 are SGHDT and YYEEEE. This CDR3 reads CASSPPGRQATGELFF. The CDR3 DNA sequence: TGTGCCAGCAGCCCCCCCGGGCGACAGGCCACCGGGGAGCTGTTTTTT.

The J gene is TRBJ1-2, the V gene TRBV7-2, with TRBD1 as a possible D gene (6 bases). V was cut by 4 bases and J by 7 bases, with 16 bases left in between. CDR1 is SGHTA and CDR2 is FQGNSA in the germline V gene. The CDR3 sequence is 14 residues long. In nucleotides, the CDR3 is TGTGCCAGCAGCTCCACGTGGGGGGGCTCTGGCTACACCTTC. Amino acids: CASSSTWGGSGYTF.

The gene calls are TRBV18 and TRBJ2-7, with D possibly TRBD2 on 5 matching bases. V dropped 3 bases and J dropped 4 bases, with 10 bases sitting between them. This CDR3 spans 13 amino acids. The germline CDR1 and CDR2 sequences are KGHSH and LQKENI. The CDR3 DNA follows: TGTGCCAGCTCACCCGGGATACTATACGAGCAGTACTTC. This translates into CASSPGILYEQYF.

This chain joins TRBV5-4 and TRBJ2-7; 7 bases line up with TRBD1. Germline V gene lookup returns CDR1 SGHNT and CDR2 YYREEE (reference sequence). Trimming removed 5 bases from V and 6 bases from J; junction bases left unmatched: 14. The CDR3 covers 15 residues. For the CDR3, the DNA is TGTGCCAGCAGTAAGGAGGTGGGACAGTCGGGCGAGCAGTACTTC. Protein product: CASSKEVGQSGEQYF.

J is TRBJ2-2 and V is TRBV2, with 10 bases identical to TRBD1. The junction had 7 bases not matched to a gene; V was cut back by 5 bases and J by 7 bases. The CDR3 contains 15 residues. Germline lookup yields CDR1 SNHLY and CDR2 FYNNEI. The CDR3, as DNA: TGTGCCAGCAGTACAGACAGGGGGCGAGGCGGGGAGCTGTTTTTT. Its translation is CASSTDRGRGGELFF.

This chain uses TRBV6-1 with TRBJ2-1; D remains ambiguous. Germline V gives CDR1 MNHNS, CDR2 SASEGT. The CDR3 consists of 15 residues. The V end lost 2 bases, the J end lost 2 bases, and 10 bases lay between the germline ends. The CDR3 nucleotides are TGTGCCAGCAGTGAAACAAGCGCGGCCTACAATGAGCAGTTCTTC. It yields the protein CASSETSAAYNEQFF.

This chain links TRBV27 with TRBJ1-5; TRBD1 aligns across 7 bases. The CDR3 has 13 amino acids. The ends lost 6 bases at V and 2 bases at J; junction bases unmatched: 1. Germline CDR1 and CDR2: MNHEY and SMNVEV (reference sequence). Here the CDR3 DNA reads TGTGCCAGCAGCACAGGGGGCAATCAGCCCCAGCATTTT. Translating it yields CASSTGGNQPQHF.

V gene TRBV21-1 combines with J gene TRBJ1-4; the table's D call, TRBD1, has no DNA check behind it. TRBV21-1 is reported as a pseudogene. The CDR3 is 15 residues long. DNA of the CDR3: TGTGCCAGCAGTCCCCTCAGGGTACTGGGCGAAAAACTGTTTTTT. Translating it yields CASSPLRVLGEKLFF.

V usage is TRBV3-1 (or the pseudogene TRBV3-2) and J usage is TRBJ2-1; D remains ambiguous. Trimming pared 0 bases from V and 6 bases from J, leaving 9 bases between. This CDR3 is built from 14 residues. CDR1 and CDR2 (germline): LGHDT, YNNKEL (reference sequence). The DNA of the CDR3 is TGTGCCAGCAGCCAAGATCCGACTTCCAATGAGCAGTTCTTC. It translates to CASSQDPTSNEQFF.

V is TRBV5-6 and J is TRBJ2-4; D gene unclear. CDR1 is SGHDT and CDR2 is YYEEEE in the germline V gene. This CDR3 comprises 16 residues. The V end lost 4 bases, the J end lost 0 bases, and 14 bases lay between the germline ends. CDR3 nucleotides: TGTGCCAGCAGCGCCCCCTTCCAGGTAGCCAAAAACATTCAGTACTTC. This encodes CASSAPFQVAKNIQYF.

The chain is built from TRBV29-1 and TRBJ2-7; no clear D. The CDR3 has 13 residues. V was cut by 3 bases and J by 1 base, with 10 bases left in between. Germline V gene lookup returns CDR1 SQVTM and CDR2 ANQGSEA. DNA for the CDR3: TGCAGCGTTGATTCAGGCGAGTCCTACGAGCAGTACTTC. Its translation is CSVDSGESYEQYF.

The chain has TRBV11-2 and TRBJ2-7, with 8 positions matching TRBD1. Germline V gives CDR1 SGHAT, CDR2 FQNNGV. The CDR3 has 15 amino acids. Losses at the gene ends were 5 bases for V and 5 bases for J; bases not matched to a gene: 11. The CDR3 reads CASSTDRGDFDEQYF. CDR3 bases: TGTGCCAGCAGCACTGACAGGGGTGATTTCGACGAGCAGTACTTC.

The chain combines TRBV5-4 with TRBJ2-5; D possibly corresponds to TRBD1 (6 bases). Germline assignment: CDR1 SGHNT and CDR2 YYREEE (reference sequence). The V end was cut by 2 bases, the J end by 3 bases, with 11 bases between. The CDR3 extends over 14 amino acids. This CDR3 reads CASSLGTRKETQYF. DNA of the CDR3: TGTGCCAGCAGCTTAGGGACAAGAAAAGAGACCCAGTACTTC.

The V and J genes are TRBV10-2 and TRBJ1-5; D is unclear. The CDR3 has 12 residues. Germline CDR1 reads WSHSY; CDR2 reads SAAADI. The V gene lost 6 bases and the J gene lost 9 bases, with 12 bases spanning the gap. CDR3: CASSPDQRPQHF. CDR3 coding DNA: TGCGCCAGCAGCCCCGACCAGCGGCCCCAGCATTTT.

J is TRBJ2-1 and V is TRBV19, with D unclear. The germline V gene encodes CDR1 LNHDA and CDR2 SQIVND (reference sequence). The V and J ends lost 6 bases and 8 bases respectively, with 11 bases between them. This CDR3 comprises 12 residues. For the CDR3, the DNA is TGTGCCAGTAGGGGTCCGAGCGATGAGCAGTTCTTC. This encodes CASRGPSDEQFF.